Presented here are 18 T cell receptor beta chains from one specimen sequenced in a study of T cell repertoires in cytomegalovirus infection. From the reads, TCRdb called clonotypes with MiXCR, one entry per CDR3 protein. The data contain 300,000 or so distinct CDR3 sequences, approximately 8.9% of them singletons. Sequenced input: PBMCs. Receptors originate from a human donor in good health (CMV status not recorded). Some clones in this sample may be carry-over from other donors' samples.

This clonotype was observed many times. The rearrangement links TRBV6-5 to TRBJ2-1; possible D gene TRBD2, 5 bases. CDR1 is MNHEY and CDR2 is SVGAGI in the germline V gene. Trimming shortened V by 2 bases and J by 5 bases, and 19 bases separated the two germline ends. The CDR3 extends over 17 amino acids. The CDR3 coding sequence is TGTGCCAGCAGTTACCTCGGCAAGAACGAGGGCCACAATGAGCAGTTCTTC. Translation: CASSYLGKNEGHNEQFF.

This sequence joins TRBV19 and TRBJ2-3; D is perhaps TRBD2 (5 bases). CDR1 is LNHDA, CDR2 SQIVND, per germline (reference sequence). This CDR3 is 14 amino acids long. V lost 6 bases and J lost 2, with 12 bases in between. The CDR3 region is CASSPPGFTDTQYF. The CDR3, as DNA: TGTGCCAGTAGCCCCCCGGGATTCACAGATACGCAGTATTTT.

This clonotype appeared many times. The chain recombines TRBV24-1 with TRBJ1-1; D may be TRBD1 (6 bases). The CDR3 covers 16 residues. V was shortened by 3 bases and J by 0 bases, with 13 bases between the two germline ends. CDR1 is KGHDR, CDR2 SFDVKD, per germline. The CDR3 is CATSDQDRHMNTEAFF. Here the CDR3 DNA reads TGTGCCACCAGTGATCAAGACAGGCATATGAACACTGAAGCTTTCTTT.

This clonotype has a count of ten or more. The genes are TRBV6-5 and TRBJ1-3; D unclear. V was cut by 0 bases and J by 0 bases, with 12 bases left in between. The germline CDR1 and CDR2 sequences are MNHEY and SVGAGI. The CDR3 runs 17 residues. The CDR3 nucleotides read TGTGCCAGCAGTTACTCGTTACAGACCTTCTCTGGAAACACCATATATTTT. Its protein is CASSYSLQTFSGNTIYF.

The rearrangement joins TRBV28 to TRBJ1-6; D remains ambiguous. The CDR3 runs to 12 residues. Germline values: CDR1 MDHEN, CDR2 SYDVKM. V lost 8 bases to trimming and J lost 12 bases, with 14 bases between them. This CDR3 reads CASSPGRGPLHF. The CDR3 nucleotides are TGTGCCAGCTCGCCCGGCCGGGGACCCCTCCACTTT.

The chain couples TRBV23-1 to TRBJ2-1; D is perhaps TRBD2 (6 bases). TRBV23-1 is an ORF, and what it does is uncertain. Trimming stripped 3 bases from V and 3 bases from J, with 15 bases between. The length of the CDR3 is 16 residues. The CDR3 loop reads CASSHHSGWHYNEQFF. Here the CDR3 DNA reads TGCGCCAGCAGTCACCACAGCGGGTGGCACTACAATGAGCAGTTCTTC.

The rearrangement joins TRBV20-1 to TRBJ1-1; 8 bases map to TRBD1. CDR1 is DFQATT, CDR2 SNEGSKA, per germline (reference sequence). V dropped 0 bases and J dropped 11; count of bases not matched to a gene: 14. The CDR3 extends over 15 amino acids. DNA of the CDR3: TGCAGTGCTAGAGATGGTCGGACAGGGAGAGGGTCGGCTTTCTTT. Its translation: CSARDGRTGRGSAFF.

This clonotype was observed many times. The chain joins TRBV6-1 to TRBJ2-7; D assignment may be TRBD1 or TRBD2 (5 bases each). Between the trimmed V and J ends, which lost 1 base and 5 bases, there was a span of 9 bases. The CDR3 is 13 amino acids. Germline CDR1 and CDR2: MNHNS and SASEGT. The CDR3, as DNA: TGTGCCAGCAGTGAAGTACAGGAGGACGAGCAGTACGTC. Translation: CASSEVQEDEQYV.

At least ten counts were recorded for this clonotype. V and J are TRBV6-6 and TRBJ2-7; D might be TRBD2 (6 bases). CDR1 is MNHNY and CDR2 is SVGAGI in the germline V gene (reference sequence). Trimming pared 7 bases from V and 0 bases from J, leaving 16 bases between. This CDR3 has 15 amino acids. Here the CDR3 reads CASTAKGTGSYEQYV. DNA of the CDR3: TGTGCCAGCACAGCCAAGGGGACTGGCTCCTACGAGCAGTACGTC.

The V and J genes are TRBV5-6 and TRBJ1-1, with D unresolved. The germline V gene encodes CDR1 SGHDT and CDR2 YYEEEE. V lost 1 base and J 2 bases, leaving 12 bases between the germline ends. CDR3 length: 15 amino acids. CDR3 protein: CASSLRLGSNTEAFF. CDR3 nucleotides: TGTGCCAGCAGCTTGCGGCTCGGGTCTAACACTGAAGCTTTCTTT.

This clonotype was counted ten times or more. J is TRBJ2-1 and V is TRBV20-1, with 10 bases fitting TRBD2. This CDR3 is built from 15 residues. Per germline, CDR1 DFQATT and CDR2 SNEGSKA (reference sequence). After removal of 4 bases from V and 7 bases from J, the junction contained 10 bases not matched to a gene. The CDR3 loop is CSAIASGGAVNEQFF. The CDR3, as DNA: TGCAGTGCTATAGCCAGCGGGGGGGCCGTTAATGAGCAGTTCTTC.

This clonotype was recorded many times. This chain connects TRBV7-6 to TRBJ2-3; D is perhaps TRBD2 (6 bases). CDR3 length: 13 amino acids. Trimming took off 5 bases at V and 6 bases at J, with 12 bases between the two ends. CDR1 is SGHVS, CDR2 FNYEAQ, per germline. The CDR3 region has the DNA TGTGCCAGCAGCATAAAGGCGGGGGATACGCAGTATTTT. Protein product: CASSIKAGDTQYF.

Concerning this clonotype itself: A read error may be the cause here, since a much bigger clone is one base away. The chain employs TRBV28 and TRBJ2-3; D is uncertain. CDR1 and CDR2 (germline): MDHEN, SYDVKM. CDR3 length equals 12 residues. CDR3 DNA sequence: TGTGCCAGCAGGTTATCCGCAGATGCGCAGTATTTT. The encoded protein is CASRLSADAQYF. The full variable domain, in which reference TRBV28 and TRBJ2-3 provide the parts outside the CDR3, is DVKVTQSSRYLVKRTGEKVFLECVQDMDHENMFWYRQDPGLGLRLIYFSYDVKMKEKGDIPEGYSVSREKKERFSLILESASTNQTSMYLCASRLSADAQYFGPGTRLTVL.

This clonotype came up once. The chain couples TRBV20-1 to TRBJ2-4; weak D call: TRBD2 (5 bases). Trimming removed 2 bases at V and 6 bases at J, with 17 bases between. This CDR3 has 15 amino acids. Germline CDR1 DFQATT, CDR2 SNEGSKA (reference sequence). The CDR3 region has the DNA TGCAGTGCTAGAAATCTTTACGGGGATGGAAACATTCAGTACTTC. Encoded protein: CSARNLYGDGNIQYF.

This clonotype was recorded many times. The gene calls are TRBV7-2 and TRBJ2-4; 8 bases align to TRBD1. V trimming: 1 base; J trimming: 7 bases; junction bases outside the gene matches: 3. The CDR3 runs to 14 residues. Germline V gene sequence: CDR1 SGHTA, CDR2 FQGNSA. Here the CDR3 DNA reads TGTGCCAGCAGCTTAGGGACAGGGAGTAACATTCAGTACTTC. Protein: CASSLGTGSNIQYF.

This clonotype was seen ten or more times. This chain connects TRBV7-2 to TRBJ2-7; D might be TRBD1 (6 bases). CDR1 and CDR2 (germline): SGHTA, FQGNSA. Trimming took 3 bases from V and 0 from J, leaving 12 bases between them. The CDR3 covers 15 residues. CDR3 sequence reads: CASSFGTMSSYEQYF. Here the CDR3 DNA reads TGTGCCAGCAGCTTCGGGACAATGAGCTCCTACGAGCAGTACTTC.

In this sample, this clonotype turned up many times. V usage is TRBV6-4 and J usage is TRBJ2-2; the D is unclear. The V and J ends lost 8 bases and 3 bases respectively, with 13 bases between them. The length of the CDR3 is 14 residues. Germline values: CDR1 MRHNA, CDR2 SNTAGT. The CDR3 nucleotides are TGTGCCAGCTCCAATCGCTGGGACACCGGGGAGCTGTTTTTT. It specifies CASSNRWDTGELFF.

This clonotype was observed at least ten times. The gene calls are TRBV11-3 and TRBJ1-2, with D perhaps matching TRBD1 (6 bases). The CDR3 totals 17 residues. Between the trimmed V and J ends, which lost 0 bases and 4 bases, there was a span of 18 bases. The germline V gene has CDR1 SGHNT and CDR2 YENEEA. This chain's CDR3 is CASSLDWGQPRGYGYTF. The DNA for the CDR3 is TGTGCCAGCAGCTTAGATTGGGGGCAGCCTCGTGGCTATGGCTACACCTTC. The full variable domain, with the rest looked up from reference TRBV11-3 and TRBJ1-2, is EAGVVQSPRYKIIEKKQPVAFWCNPISGHNTLYWYLQNLGQGPELLIRYENEEAVDDSQLPKDRFSAERLKGVDSTLKIQPAELGDSAVYLCASSLDWGQPRGYGYTFGSGTRLTVV.